These 8 T cell receptor beta chains originate from one sample sequenced in a study of identical twins. Each CDR3 protein is one row after TCRdb ran MiXCR on the 5' RACE reads. Of 1.5 million to 2 million distinct CDR3 sequences listed, roughly a third are singletons. What was sequenced was cord blood. The receptors here all came from a newborn girl in good health.

This clonotype came up a few times. This chain joins TRBV4-2 and TRBJ1-2; the D is unclear. This CDR3 comprises 18 residues. Trimming took off 0 bases at V and 6 bases at J, with 23 bases between the two ends. The germline V gene encodes CDR1 LGHNA and CDR2 YNFKEQ. CDR3: CASSQDLATGPISDGYTF. The CDR3 DNA is TGTGCCAGCAGCCAAGATCTCGCAACCGGGCCGATCTCTGATGGCTACACCTTC.

At least ten counts were recorded for this clonotype. This chain joins TRBV7-2 and TRBJ2-5; no clear D. CDR1 is SGHTA and CDR2 is FQGNSA in the germline V gene. V was clipped by 2 bases and J by 2 bases, with 9 bases between them. This CDR3 region has 14 residues. DNA for the CDR3: TGTGCCAGCAGCTTATCGGTTAATCAAGAGACCCAGTACTTC. Encoded protein: CASSLSVNQETQYF. The full variable domain, with the rest looked up from reference TRBV7-2 and TRBJ2-5, is GAGVSQSPSNKVTEKGKDVELRCDPISGHTALYWYRQSLGQGLEFLIYFQGNSAPDKSGLPSDRFSAERTGGSVSTLTIQRTQQEDSAVYLCASSLSVNQETQYFGPGTRLLVL.

This clonotype was seen a few times. The chain has TRBV7-8 and TRBJ1-2; possible D gene TRBD1, 5 bases. V was trimmed by 5 bases and J by 2 bases, leaving 18 bases between them. Germline CDR1 and CDR2: SGHVS and FQNEAQ. This CDR3 has 16 amino acids. The CDR3: CASSPSPGVGNYGYTF. CDR3 in DNA: TGTGCCAGCAGCCCCTCTCCGGGGGTGGGGAACTATGGCTACACCTTC.

The chain uses TRBV7-8 and TRBJ1-4, with D unresolved. The CDR3 covers 15 residues. Germline lookup yields CDR1 SGHVS and CDR2 FQNEAQ. V lost 1 base and J 7 bases, leaving 13 bases between the germline ends. The CDR3 region has the DNA TGTGCCAGCAGCTTAGTACCTGGATTTGGTGAAAAACTGTTTTTT. Translated: CASSLVPGFGEKLFF.

The J gene is TRBJ2-7, the V gene TRBV14; possible D gene TRBD2, 7 bases. Trimming cost V 4 bases and J 6 bases, with 22 bases left between them. Germline-derived CDR1 and CDR2 are SGHDN and FVKESK. The CDR3 runs 16 residues. The CDR3 sequence is CASSPVGRGAFGEQYF. The CDR3 nucleotides read TGTGCCAGCAGCCCCGTCGGCCGGGGGGCCTTCGGCGAGCAGTACTTC. Full variable domain (remainder filled in from reference TRBV14 and TRBJ2-7): EAGVTQFPSHSVIEKGQTVTLRCDPISGHDNLYWYRRVMGKEIKFLLHFVKESKQDESGMPNNRFLAERTGGTYSTLKVQPAELEDSGVYFCASSPVGRGAFGEQYFGPGTRLTVT.

This chain uses TRBV20-1 with TRBJ2-1, with a tentative D call TRBD2 (5 bases). Germline V gene data show CDR1 as DFQATT and CDR2 as SNEGSKA (reference sequence). This CDR3 region has 14 residues. Trimming took 0 bases from V and 3 from J, leaving 9 bases between them. CDR3 nucleotide sequence: TGCAGTGCTAGAGAAGGAGGCGTCTACAATGAGCAGTTCTTC. Its translation is CSAREGGVYNEQFF.

The genes are TRBV14 and TRBJ1-1; 8 nucleotides match TRBD1. The CDR3 has 16 amino acids. CDR1 SGHDN and CDR2 FVKESK come from the germline V gene. The V gene end was trimmed by 4 bases and the J gene end by 0 bases; junction bases not matched to a gene: 7. CDR3 in amino acids: CASSLWTGLMNTEAFF. The CDR3 DNA follows: TGTGCCAGCAGCCTCTGGACAGGGCTCATGAACACTGAAGCTTTCTTT.

This sequence joins TRBV6-5 and TRBJ1-1; D is unresolved. Germline CDR1 MNHEY, CDR2 SVGAGI. V lost 8 bases to trimming and J lost 1 base, with 14 bases between them. This CDR3 is built from 14 residues. CDR3 coding DNA: TGTGCCAGCGGCTCAAGATTGTGGAACACTGAAGCTTTCTTT. Translation: CASGSRLWNTEAFF.